What follows are 10 T cell receptor beta chains derived from one specimen sequenced in a study of blood T cell repertoires in COVID-19. Here immunoSEQ multiplex PCR was the method, and the copy in TCRdb shows in-frame clones only, minus some. This table has approximately 65,000 clones, over 75% appearing once. Sequenced: peripheral blood. The receptors derive from a woman in her late teens or twenties with acute or convalescent COVID-19.

Written as DNA, the CDR3 is TGTGCCAGCAGTTACGGGACTAGCGGGGAGCTGTTTTTT. It codes for CASSYGTSGELFF. The rearrangement uses TRBV6-5 and TRBJ2-2, with 8 positions matching TRBD2. J gave up 7 bases and V 2 bases, and 0 bases lay outside the gene matches. Germline CDR1 MNHEY, CDR2 SVGAGI. CDR3 length: 13 amino acids.

Concerning this clone itself: Different DNA sequences within this sample yield the same CDR3. V is TRBV2 and J is TRBJ2-7; D call uncertain. Trimming removed 2 bases from V and 2 bases from J, with 10 bases in between. Per the germline V gene, CDR1 is SNHLY and CDR2 is FYNNEI. This CDR3 is 14 amino acids long. The CDR3, as DNA: TGTGCCAGCAGTGAACAAGGAGAAACCTACGAGCAGTACTTC. Protein product: CASSEQGETYEQYF.

The rearrangement uses TRBV30 and TRBJ2-1; 13 positions match TRBD2. The CDR3 has 15 residues. The germline CDR1 and CDR2 sequences are GTSNPN and SVGIG (reference sequence). The V gene end was trimmed by 2 bases and the J gene end by 8 bases; junction bases not matched to a gene: 6. The CDR3: CAWSWTSGSLDEQFF. The CDR3 nucleotides are TGTGCCTGGAGTTGGACTAGCGGGAGTTTAGATGAGCAGTTCTTC.

The chain links TRBV2 to TRBJ1-6; no reliable D call. The V gene lost 6 bases and the J gene lost 6 bases, with 21 bases spanning the gap. The V gene's germline CDR1 is SNHLY and CDR2 FYNNEI. CDR3 length equals 17 residues. This CDR3 reads CASSVLAFSGSNSPLHF. The DNA for the CDR3 is TGTGCCAGCAGCGTATTGGCTTTCTCCGGGAGTAATTCACCCCTCCACTTT. Variable domain in full (rest from reference TRBV2 and TRBJ1-6): EPEVTQTPSHQVTQMGQEVILRCVPISNHLYFYWYRQILGQKVEFLVSFYNNEISEKSEIFDDQFSVERPDGSNFTLKIRSTKLEDSAMYFCASSVLAFSGSNSPLHFGNGTRLTVT.

The chain couples TRBV6-5 to TRBJ1-2, with D tentatively TRBD1 (6 bases). V was pared by 5 bases and J by 6 bases, with 13 bases between. Germline V lookup: CDR1 MNHEY, CDR2 SVGAGI. The CDR3 consists of 13 residues. The CDR3 sequence is CASSTGTSDGYTF. The CDR3 DNA follows: TGTGCCAGCAGTACCGGGACATCCGATGGCTACACCTTC.

This chain uses TRBV11-2 with TRBJ2-7; D may be TRBD2 (5 bases). Germline CDR1 reads SGHAT; CDR2 reads FQNNGV. Trimming cost V 5 bases and J 5 bases, with 16 bases left between them. CDR3 length: 14 residues. CDR3 in DNA: TGTGCCAGCAGCCACTTTGGGAGACTCGACGAGCAGTACTTC. Protein product: CASSHFGRLDEQYF.

DNA for the CDR3: TGTGCCAGCTCACTTGACAGGGTGGACGGGGAGCTGTTTTTT. This gives the protein CASSLDRVDGELFF. The chain joins TRBV18 to TRBJ2-2; 7 bases align to TRBD1. There are 14 residues in the CDR3. V lost 4 bases to trimming and J lost 7 bases; unmatched junction nucleotides: 6. Looked up from germline, CDR1 is KGHSH and CDR2 is LQKENI.

This chain joins TRBV3-1 (or the pseudogene TRBV3-2) and TRBJ2-3, with 12 bases that match TRBD2. The CDR3 spans 16 residues. With 1 base clipped from V and 3 bases from J, the junction kept 2 bases outside the gene matches. CDR1 LGHDT and CDR2 YNNKEL come from the germline V gene (reference sequence). The chain's CDR3 is CASSQGLAGVTDTQYF. Written as DNA, the CDR3 is TGTGCCAGCAGCCAAGGACTAGCGGGAGTGACAGATACGCAGTATTTT.

The rearrangement links TRBV18 to TRBJ2-1, with D possibly matching TRBD1 (6 bases). Germline V CDR1 and CDR2: KGHSH, LQKENI. Deletions cut 7 bases from V and 3 bases from J, with 10 bases between. This CDR3 region has 13 residues. CDR3 nucleotide sequence: TGTGCCAGCTTGGAACAGGGCTACAATGAGCAGTTCTTC. This encodes CASLEQGYNEQFF. Supplemented by reference TRBV18 and TRBJ2-1, the full variable domain reads NAGVMQNPRHLVRRRGQEARLRCSPMKGHSHVYWYRQLPEEGLKFMVYLQKENIIDESGMPKERFSAEFPKEGPSILRIQQVVRGDSAAYFCASLEQGYNEQFFGPGTRLTVL.

The chain recombines TRBV7-2 with TRBJ1-1; D is perhaps TRBD1 (5 bases). Germline CDR1 is SGHTA and CDR2 is FQGNSA. Trimming pared 1 base from V and 0 bases from J, leaving 12 bases between. This CDR3 spans 16 amino acids. The CDR3 DNA follows: TGTGCCAGCAGCTTAGAACCAGGGTACATGAACACTGAAGCTTTCTTT. Residues: CASSLEPGYMNTEAFF.